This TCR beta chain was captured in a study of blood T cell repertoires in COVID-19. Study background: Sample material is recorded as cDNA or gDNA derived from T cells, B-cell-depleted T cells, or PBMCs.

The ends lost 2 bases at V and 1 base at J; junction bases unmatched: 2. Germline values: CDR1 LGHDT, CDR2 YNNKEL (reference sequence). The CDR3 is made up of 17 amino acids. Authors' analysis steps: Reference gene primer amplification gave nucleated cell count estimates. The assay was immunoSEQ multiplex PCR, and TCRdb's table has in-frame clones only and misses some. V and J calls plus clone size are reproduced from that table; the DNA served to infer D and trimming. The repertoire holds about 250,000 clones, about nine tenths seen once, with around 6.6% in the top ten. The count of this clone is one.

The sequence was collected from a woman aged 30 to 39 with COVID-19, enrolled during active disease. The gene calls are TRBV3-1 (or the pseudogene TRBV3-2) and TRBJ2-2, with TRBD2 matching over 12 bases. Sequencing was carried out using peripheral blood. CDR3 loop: CASSQTLAGGNTGELFF. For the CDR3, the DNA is TGTGCCAGCAGCCAAACACTAGCGGGAGGGAACACCGGGGAGCTGTTTTTT.